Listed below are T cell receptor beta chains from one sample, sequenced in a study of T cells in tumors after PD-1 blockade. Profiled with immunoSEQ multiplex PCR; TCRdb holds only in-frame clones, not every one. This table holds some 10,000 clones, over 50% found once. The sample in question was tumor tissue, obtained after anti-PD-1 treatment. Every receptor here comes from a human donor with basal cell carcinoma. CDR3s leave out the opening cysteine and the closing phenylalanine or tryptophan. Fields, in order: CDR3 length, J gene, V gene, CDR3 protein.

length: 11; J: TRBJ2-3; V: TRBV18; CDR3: ASSPTTADTQY
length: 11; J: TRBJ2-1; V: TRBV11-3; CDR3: ASSLVGVHEQF
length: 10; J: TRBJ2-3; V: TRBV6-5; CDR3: ASSYSGDTQY
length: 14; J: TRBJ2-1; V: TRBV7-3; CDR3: ASSLTGTSGRDEQF
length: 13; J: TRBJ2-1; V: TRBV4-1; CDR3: ASSQPATSYNEQF
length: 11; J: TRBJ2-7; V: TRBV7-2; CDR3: ASSYAGTYEQY
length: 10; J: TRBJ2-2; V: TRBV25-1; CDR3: ASRQATGELF
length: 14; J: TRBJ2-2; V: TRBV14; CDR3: ASSQDQGVGGGELF
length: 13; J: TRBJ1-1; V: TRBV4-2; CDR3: ASSQAVSVNTEAF
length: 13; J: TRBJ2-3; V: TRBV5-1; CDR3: ASSWPSGVTDTQY
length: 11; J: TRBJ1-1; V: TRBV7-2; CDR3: ASKGRTGTEAF